This section outlines one T cell receptor (beta chain) sequence together with its context. This clone was seen only once. Its binding antigen is unknown. No base quality information exists; no much larger clone differs at one position. These data come from a study of blood T cell repertoires in COVID-19 (dated by TCRdb to about 2020). For the study in its entirety: The collaborator samples originated in the United States, Italy and Spain and spanned the acute and convalescent phases of COVID-19. Deeply sampled blood TCRbeta repertoires from subjects exposed to, actively infected with, or recovered from COVID-19 were included in the dataset. The material from the prospective study consisted of cDNA or gDNA derived from T cells, B-cell-depleted T cells, or PBMCs. Samples came from the ongoing ImmuneRACE study (first 160 participants) plus 1,254 subjects from 6 global collaborators. The sample metadata nearly always contained a de-identified subject ID, COVID-19 status, age in years and sex. Where HLA class I and class II types were available, the types were taken from metadata supplied by the sample provider, not from assay-based typing. A freely available public database, intended as a resource for researchers studying the immune response to SARS-CoV-2, is where the repertoires were released.

Broad study findings and their caveats: Clinical and demographic metadata were provided uncurated, with the amount varying by source and participant.

TCRbeta CDR3 regions were amplified from genomic DNA using the immunoSEQ Assay, a bias-controlled multiplex PCR. As for the original processing: Within the assay, amplification of reference gene primers was used to estimate how many nucleated cells each sample contained. To quantify the absolute abundance of each unique TCRbeta CDR3 rearrangement, sequence reads were collapsed and filtered. For each sample, productive Simpson clonality was calculated by taking the square root of Simpson's diversity index across productive rearrangements. The clones in this table, taken by TCRdb from immuneACCESS, are in-frame only. Not every clone is retained; where verified, under half of the shortfall comes from an unresolved V gene, and the cause of the rest is unknown. V and J calls and clone size follow that table, whereas D and trimming were derived from the DNA. The sample data list 210,000 or so clones, and roughly four fifths of these were observed just once. 12% of the sample belongs to the ten largest clones.

According to the germline V gene (reference sequence), CDR1 reads MNHNY and CDR2 reads SVGAGI. V is cut by 5 bases and J by 3 bases, and the space between the germline ends is 8 bases. The cysteine opens and the phenylalanine closes a CDR3 of 12 amino acids. Of all the DNA, just the CDR3 is kept, 36 bases in frame from base 1. The collaborating institutions used their own protocols to collect whole blood in K2EDTA tubes. Collaborator samples were shipped for TCRbeta analysis as frozen whole blood, isolated PBMCs, or DNA extracted from either sample type. Specimen: peripheral blood. This receptor was taken from a middle-aged woman with acute or convalescent COVID-19. Recombination connected TRBV6-6 to TRBJ2-7; the D gene is unclear. The encoded CDR3 is CASSVGLYEQYF. Read as DNA, the sequence is TGTGCCAGCAGTGTGGGCCTCTACGAGCAGTACTTC.